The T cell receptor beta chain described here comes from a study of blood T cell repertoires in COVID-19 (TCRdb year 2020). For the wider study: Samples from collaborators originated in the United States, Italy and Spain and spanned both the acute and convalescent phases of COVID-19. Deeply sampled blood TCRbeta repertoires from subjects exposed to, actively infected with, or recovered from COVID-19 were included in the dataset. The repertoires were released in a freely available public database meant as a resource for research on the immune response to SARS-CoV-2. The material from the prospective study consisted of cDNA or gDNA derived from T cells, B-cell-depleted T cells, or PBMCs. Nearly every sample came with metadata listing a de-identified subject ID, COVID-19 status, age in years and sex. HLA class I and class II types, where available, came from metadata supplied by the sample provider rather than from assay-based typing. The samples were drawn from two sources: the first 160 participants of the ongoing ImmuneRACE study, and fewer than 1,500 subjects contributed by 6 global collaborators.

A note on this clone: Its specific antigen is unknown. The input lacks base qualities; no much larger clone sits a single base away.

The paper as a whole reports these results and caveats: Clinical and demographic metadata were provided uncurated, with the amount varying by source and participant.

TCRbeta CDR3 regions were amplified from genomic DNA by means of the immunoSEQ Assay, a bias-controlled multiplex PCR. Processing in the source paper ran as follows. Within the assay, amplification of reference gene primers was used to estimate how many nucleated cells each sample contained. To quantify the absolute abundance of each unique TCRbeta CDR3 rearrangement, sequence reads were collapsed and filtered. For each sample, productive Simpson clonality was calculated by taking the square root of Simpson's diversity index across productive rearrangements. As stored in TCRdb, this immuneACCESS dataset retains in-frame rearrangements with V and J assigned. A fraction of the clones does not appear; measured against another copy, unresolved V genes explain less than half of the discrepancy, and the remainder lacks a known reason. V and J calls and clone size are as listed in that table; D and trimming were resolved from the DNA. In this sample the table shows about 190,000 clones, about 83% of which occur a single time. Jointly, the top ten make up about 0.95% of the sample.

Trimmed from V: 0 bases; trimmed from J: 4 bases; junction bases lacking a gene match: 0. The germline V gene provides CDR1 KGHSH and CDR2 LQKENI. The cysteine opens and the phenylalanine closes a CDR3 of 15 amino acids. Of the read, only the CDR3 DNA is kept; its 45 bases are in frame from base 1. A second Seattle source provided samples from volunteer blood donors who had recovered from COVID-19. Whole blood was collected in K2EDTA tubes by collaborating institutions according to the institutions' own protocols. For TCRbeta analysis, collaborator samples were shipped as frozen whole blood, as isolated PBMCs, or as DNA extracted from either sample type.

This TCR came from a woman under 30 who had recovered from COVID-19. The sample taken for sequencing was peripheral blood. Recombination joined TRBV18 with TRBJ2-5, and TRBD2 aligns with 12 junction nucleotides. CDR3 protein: CASSPPGLAGETQYF. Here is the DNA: TGTGCCAGCTCACCACCGGGACTAGCGGGAGAGACCCAGTACTTC. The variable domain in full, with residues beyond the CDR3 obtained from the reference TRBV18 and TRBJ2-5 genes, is NAGVMQNPRHLVRRRGQEARLRCSPMKGHSHVYWYRQLPEEGLKFMVYLQKENIIDESGMPKERFSAEFPKEGPSILRIQQVVRGDSAAYFCASSPPGLAGETQYFGPGTRLLVL.